Below, 22 T cell receptor beta chains from the same sample are listed, as sequenced in a study of molecular identifiers for immune sequencing clone quantification. TCRdb analysed the PCR reads with MiXCR anew, one entry per CDR3 protein. The profile shows 490,000 or so distinct CDR3 sequences, approximately 25% of them singletons. Sequencing input: naive CD8+ T cells from blood, with Jurkat cell RNA spiked in. The sample's subset: FACS-sorted CD8+CD4-CCR7+CD45RA+ naive T cells. Receptors were obtained from a human donor in good health. Some libraries in this study had Jurkat cell RNA spiked in.

This clonotype was detected only a few times. V gene TRBV6-2 or TRBV6-3 combines with J gene TRBJ2-6; possibly TRBD1 for D (6 bases). The ends were cut back, 6 bases at V and 0 bases at J, with 27 bases in the middle. Looked up from germline, CDR1 is MNHEY and CDR2 is SVGEGT. There are 21 residues in the CDR3. This CDR3 is CASSLSQISDSPFSGANVLTF. DNA of the CDR3: TGTGCCAGCAGCCTATCCCAAATCTCGGACAGTCCTTTCTCTGGGGCCAACGTCCTGACTTTC.

The table lists this clonotype with many counts. This chain links TRBV7-9 with TRBJ1-1; D uncertain. The CDR3 has 11 amino acids. V shed 3 bases and J shed 11 bases, with 10 bases lying between them. Germline V gene lookup returns CDR1 SEHNR and CDR2 FQNEAQ (reference sequence). The chain's CDR3 is CASSFSPEAFF. The CDR3 nucleotides read TGTGCCAGCAGCTTTTCACCCGAGGCTTTCTTT.

A word on this clonotype: The conserved phenylalanine or tryptophan normally closing the CDR3 is absent here, so this likely arose from a read error. CDR3 nucleotide sequence: TGTGCCAGCAGCTCCCGGGCAGGGGGCTTGTACGAGCAGTACCTC. It specifies CASSSRAGGLYEQYL. This chain joins TRBV11-2 and TRBJ2-7, with 8 bases identical to TRBD1. Germline V gene data show CDR1 as SGHAT and CDR2 as FQNNGV. Trimming at V came to 4 bases and at J to 4 bases, leaving 9 bases not matched to a gene. CDR3 size: 15 residues.

The J gene is TRBJ1-5, the V gene TRBV4-1; D perhaps matches TRBD1 (6 bases). V was trimmed by 0 bases and J by 2 bases, leaving 11 bases between them. CDR3 length equals 16 residues. Germline V lookup: CDR1 MGHRA, CDR2 YSYEKL. The CDR3 region is CASSQDEGGGNQPQHF. The CDR3 DNA sequence: TGCGCCAGCAGCCAAGATGAGGGGGGTGGCAATCAGCCCCAGCATTTT.

This rearrangement joins TRBV7-9 to TRBJ2-7; no definite D call. CDR3 length: 11 amino acids. Germline V lookup: CDR1 SEHNR, CDR2 FQNEAQ (reference sequence). The germline V and J ends were trimmed by 11 bases and 5 bases, with 13 bases remaining between them. The CDR3 loop is CARRLGNEQYF. The CDR3 nucleotides are TGTGCCCGCCGCTTGGGTAACGAGCAGTACTTC. Based on the CDR3 plus reference TRBV7-9 and TRBJ2-7, the full variable domain is DTGVSQNPRHKITKRGQNVTFRCDPISEHNRLYWYRQTLGQGPEFLTYFQNEAQLEKSRLLSDRFSAERPKGSFSTLEIQRTEQGDSAMYLCARRLGNEQYFGPGTRLTVT.

This clonotype was detected many times. V gene TRBV5-4 combines with J gene TRBJ2-5; TRBD1 agrees at 9 bases. The V and J ends lost 0 bases and 4 bases, in that order; junction bases with no gene match: 1. Germline lookup yields CDR1 SGHNT and CDR2 YYREEE (reference sequence). The CDR3 loop spans 14 amino acids. CDR3 protein: CASSLGTGVETQYF. In DNA, the CDR3 is TGTGCCAGCAGCTTGGGGACAGGGGTAGAGACCCAGTACTTC.

The genes are TRBV28 and TRBJ2-3; possibly TRBD2 for D (6 bases). The CDR3 contains 18 residues. The germline V and J ends were trimmed by 3 bases and 2 bases, with 21 bases remaining between them. The germline V gene has CDR1 MDHEN and CDR2 SYDVKM. The CDR3 loop is CASSFSSVSGLITDTQYF. The CDR3 DNA reads as TGTGCCAGCAGTTTTTCTTCAGTCTCGGGACTGATCACAGATACGCAGTATTTT.

This clonotype was seen at least ten times. The rearrangement links TRBV2 to TRBJ2-5; 10 bases agree with TRBD2. CDR1 is SNHLY and CDR2 is FYNNEI in the germline V gene. Trimming at V came to 6 bases and at J to 5 bases, leaving 9 bases not matched to a gene. CDR3 size: 15 residues. The CDR3: CASSPAGGFLETQYF. Written as DNA, the CDR3 is TGTGCCAGCAGCCCAGCGGGAGGGTTTTTGGAGACCCAGTACTTC.

This chain joins TRBV5-4 and TRBJ1-4; D unclear. The CDR3 is made up of 13 amino acids. The germline gives CDR1 SGHNT, CDR2 YYREEE (reference sequence). Trimming removed 1 base at V and 4 bases at J, with 5 bases between. The CDR3 region is CASSLKGNEKLFF. CDR3 in DNA: TGTGCCAGCAGCTTGAAGGGTAATGAAAAACTGTTTTTT.

The CDR3 protein is CASGVKNTEAFF. The DNA of the CDR3 is TGTGCCAGCGGGGTAAAGAACACTGAAGCTTTCTTT. The chain combines TRBV12-3 or TRBV12-4 with TRBJ1-1; unclear D gene. Trimming pared 8 bases from V and 1 base from J, leaving 8 bases between. This CDR3 spans 12 amino acids.

This chain joins TRBV9 and TRBJ2-3; D is perhaps TRBD2 (5 bases). CDR3 length equals 14 residues. With 2 bases removed from V and 10 bases from J, the gap between germline ends came to 17 bases. Germline CDR1 SGDLS, CDR2 YYNGEE. The chain's CDR3 is CASSVGGAEEAQYF. CDR3 nucleotide sequence: TGTGCCAGCAGCGTTGGTGGCGCCGAGGAGGCGCAGTATTTT.

This clonotype appeared a few times. The CDR3 DNA sequence: TGTGCCAGCAGAACGGTAGGGATCACAGATACGCAGTATTTT. Its protein product is CASRTVGITDTQYF. The chain carries TRBV6-5 and TRBJ2-3; no reliable D call. Germline-derived CDR1 and CDR2 are MNHEY and SVGAGI. The CDR3 loop spans 14 amino acids. V was clipped by 6 bases and J by 2 bases, with 12 bases between them.

Notes on this clonotype: A much larger clone sits a single nucleotide away, making a read error possible. The chain uses TRBV28 and TRBJ2-5, with D tentatively TRBD1 or TRBD2 (5 bases each). In germline, CDR1 is MDHEN, CDR2 SYDVKM. The CDR3 runs 13 residues. The CDR3 loop is CASRGRMTGTQCF. CDR3 nucleotide sequence: TGTGCCAGCAGGGGACGGATGACGGGGACCCAGTGCTTC. Supplemented by reference TRBV28 and TRBJ2-5, the full variable domain reads DVKVTQSSRYLVKRTGEKVFLECVQDMDHENMFWYRQDPGLGLRLIYFSYDVKMKEKGDIPEGYSVSREKKERFSLILESASTNQTSMYLCASRGRMTGTQCFGPGTRLLVL.

In its sample, this clonotype was seen many times. The V and J genes are TRBV20-1 and TRBJ2-7, with 10 bases that match TRBD1. Germline lookup yields CDR1 DFQATT and CDR2 SNEGSKA (reference sequence). This CDR3 comprises 13 residues. V lost 2 bases to trimming and J lost 4 bases; unmatched junction nucleotides: 2. The CDR3 nucleotides are TGCAGTGCTAGAAGGACAGGGGGTTACGAGCAGTACTTC. It translates to CSARRTGGYEQYF.

The chain combines TRBV2 with TRBJ1-2; D unclear. Germline lookup yields CDR1 SNHLY and CDR2 FYNNEI. Trimming shortened V by 2 bases and J by 0 bases, and 10 bases separated the two germline ends. The CDR3 contains 15 residues. The CDR3 here is CASSESLGANYGYTF. CDR3 sequence (DNA): TGTGCCAGCAGTGAATCGCTTGGAGCTAACTATGGCTACACCTTC.

In this sample, this clonotype turned up a few times. The CDR3 loop reads CATSSLTESALNTGELFF. CDR3 nucleotides: TGTGCCACCAGCAGCCTGACTGAGTCCGCGCTAAACACCGGGGAGCTGTTTTTT. V usage is TRBV15 and J usage is TRBJ2-2; D uncertain. V was shortened by 3 bases and J by 2 bases, with 19 bases between the two germline ends. This CDR3 has 18 amino acids. CDR1 and CDR2 from the germline V gene are LNHNV and YYDKDF (reference sequence).

This clonotype turned up a few times. This chain connects TRBV9 to TRBJ2-1, with D tentatively TRBD2 (6 bases). Trimming left V 6 bases short and J 7 bases short, with 17 bases between. Per the germline V gene, CDR1 is SGDLS and CDR2 is YYNGEE. This CDR3 spans 14 amino acids. The CDR3 DNA is TGTGCCAGCAACCCGGGACCCAGCGGGAATGAGCAGTTCTTC. Amino acid sequence: CASNPGPSGNEQFF.

This clonotype occurred many times. V gene TRBV7-6 combines with J gene TRBJ2-3; a weak D match, TRBD2 (6 bases). The CDR3 is made up of 15 amino acids. Trimming took 3 bases from V and 0 from J, leaving 10 bases between them. Germline V gene data show CDR1 as SGHVS and CDR2 as FNYEAQ. The CDR3 nucleotides are TGTGCCAGCAGCTTCTGGGGGAGGAGCACAGATACGCAGTATTTT. Translated: CASSFWGRSTDTQYF.

Notes on this clonotype: A read error may account for a junction end that differs from germline. The rearrangement joins TRBV6-1 to TRBJ2-7; D is possibly TRBD1 (5 bases). Germline assignment: CDR1 MNHNS and CDR2 SASEGT. This CDR3 has 13 residues. This CDR3 is CASSEFRVYKQYF. CDR3 bases: TGTGCCAGCAGTGAATTCAGGGTCTACAAGCAGTACTTC.

Regarding this clonotype: This clone may be a read error of a much larger clone one base away. The rearrangement uses TRBV2 and TRBJ1-5; maybe TRBD1 (6 bases). The CDR3 has 15 amino acids. Germline V gene lookup returns CDR1 SNHLY and CDR2 FYNNEI. The CDR3 DNA sequence: TGTGTCAGCAGTGCGGGGGCACATAGCAATCAGCCCCAGCATTTT. It codes for CVSSAGAHSNQPQHF.

The chain links TRBV3-1 to TRBJ1-2, with D possibly being TRBD1 (6 bases). Trimming pared 2 bases from V and 4 bases from J, leaving 17 bases between. Looked up from germline, CDR1 is LGHDT and CDR2 is YNNKEL (reference sequence). This CDR3 is built from 16 residues. The CDR3 sequence is CASSQTGDRILYGYTF. CDR3 DNA: TGTGCCAGCAGCCAAACCGGAGACAGGATCCTCTATGGCTACACCTTC.

At least ten counts were recorded for this clonotype. The CDR3 protein is CASSRPRLAHEQFF. CDR3 in DNA: TGTGCCAGCAGCCGACCCCGACTAGCCCATGAGCAGTTCTTC. This chain joins TRBV28 and TRBJ2-1; TRBD2 agrees at 7 bases. Germline CDR1 is MDHEN and CDR2 is SYDVKM. V dropped 6 bases and J dropped 8; count of bases not matched to a gene: 10. This CDR3 has 14 amino acids.